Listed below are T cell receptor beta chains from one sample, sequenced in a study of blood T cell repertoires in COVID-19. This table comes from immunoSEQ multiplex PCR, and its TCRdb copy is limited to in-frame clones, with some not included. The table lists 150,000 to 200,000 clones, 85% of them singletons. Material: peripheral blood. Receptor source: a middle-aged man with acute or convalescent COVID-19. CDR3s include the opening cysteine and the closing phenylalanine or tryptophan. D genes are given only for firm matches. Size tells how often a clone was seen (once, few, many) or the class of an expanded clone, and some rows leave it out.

cdr3_aa: CASSRDRNTEAFF
cdr3_nt: TGTGCCAGCAGCCGGGACAGGAACACTGAAGCTTTCTTT
j_call: TRBJ1-1
d_call: TRBD1
clone_size: .
cdr3_length: 13
v_call: TRBV7-2

cdr3_aa: CSVEDRGANYGYTF
cdr3_nt: TGCAGCGTTGAAGACAGGGGTGCTAACTATGGCTACACCTTC
j_call: TRBJ1-2
d_call: .
clone_size: .
cdr3_length: 14
v_call: TRBV29-1

cdr3_aa: CASSLAATGTYGYTF
cdr3_nt: TGTGCCAGCAGCTTAGCAGCGACAGGGACCTATGGCTACACCTTC
j_call: TRBJ1-2
d_call: TRBD1
clone_size: .
cdr3_length: 15
v_call: TRBV7-8

cdr3_aa: CAWRGPGGKGDTQYF
cdr3_nt: TGTGCCTGGAGAGGTCCAGGGGGCAAGGGAGATACGCAGTATTTT
j_call: TRBJ2-3
d_call: TRBD1
clone_size: .
cdr3_length: 15
v_call: TRBV30

cdr3_aa: CASSPLAGEATDTQYF
cdr3_nt: TGTGCCAGCAGCCCCCTAGCGGGGGAGGCCACAGATACGCAGTATTTT
j_call: TRBJ2-3
d_call: TRBD2
clone_size: .
cdr3_length: 16
v_call: TRBV7-2

cdr3_aa: CASRAPMGLGADTQYF
cdr3_nt: TGTGCCAGCAGGGCCCCCATGGGGCTAGGCGCAGATACGCAGTATTTT
j_call: TRBJ2-3
d_call: .
clone_size: .
cdr3_length: 16
v_call: TRBV2

cdr3_aa: CASSSYSGGSSYEQYF
cdr3_nt: TGCGCCAGCAGCTCTTATAGCGGGGGTAGCTCCTACGAGCAGTACTTC
j_call: TRBJ2-7
d_call: TRBD2
clone_size: .
cdr3_length: 16
v_call: TRBV5-1

cdr3_aa: CASSPQGTYNEQFF
cdr3_nt: TGTGCCAGCAGCCCCCAGGGGACCTACAATGAGCAGTTCTTC
j_call: TRBJ2-1
d_call: .
clone_size: .
cdr3_length: 14
v_call: TRBV6-2/TRBV6-3

cdr3_aa: CASSLTPGSGANVLTF
cdr3_nt: TGCGCCAGCAGCCTCACTCCAGGGTCCGGGGCCAACGTCCTGACTTTC
j_call: TRBJ2-6
d_call: .
clone_size: .
cdr3_length: 16
v_call: TRBV4-3

cdr3_aa: CASSLFSGTGFNSPLHF
cdr3_nt: TGTGCCAGCAGCTTATTTTCCGGGACAGGGTTTAATTCACCCCTCCACTTT
j_call: TRBJ1-6
d_call: TRBD1
clone_size: .
cdr3_length: 17
v_call: TRBV7-2

cdr3_aa: CAINRGGLGDTQYF
cdr3_nt: TGTGCCATCAATCGGGGGGGGCTGGGAGATACGCAGTATTTT
j_call: TRBJ2-3
d_call: TRBD2
clone_size: .
cdr3_length: 14
v_call: TRBV10-3

cdr3_aa: CASSVDLYNEQFF
cdr3_nt: TGTGCCAGCAGCGTAGACCTATACAATGAGCAGTTCTTC
j_call: TRBJ2-1
d_call: .
clone_size: .
cdr3_length: 13
v_call: TRBV9

cdr3_aa: CASTSGGTYNEQFF
cdr3_nt: TGTGCCAGCACTAGCGGGGGGACCTACAATGAGCAGTTCTTC
j_call: TRBJ2-1
d_call: TRBD2
clone_size: .
cdr3_length: 14
v_call: TRBV19

cdr3_aa: CASSPGRRTALNEKLFF
cdr3_nt: TGCGCCAGCAGTCCTGGCCGCCGGACAGCCCTTAATGAAAAACTGTTTTTT
j_call: TRBJ1-4
d_call: .
clone_size: .
cdr3_length: 17
v_call: TRBV23-1

cdr3_aa: CASSLRQGGEGNTIYF
cdr3_nt: TGTGCCAGCAGCTTGAGACAGGGGGGGGAAGGAAACACCATATATTTT
j_call: TRBJ1-3
d_call: TRBD1
clone_size: .
cdr3_length: 16
v_call: TRBV11-2

cdr3_aa: CASSRGTHYNEQFF
cdr3_nt: TGTGCCAGCAGCCGGGGGACGCATTACAATGAGCAGTTCTTC
j_call: TRBJ2-1
d_call: .
clone_size: .
cdr3_length: 14
v_call: TRBV5-4

cdr3_aa: CATGQAGGEQYF
cdr3_nt: TGTGCCACCGGACAGGCTGGGGGCGAGCAGTACTTC
j_call: TRBJ2-7
d_call: TRBD1
clone_size: .
cdr3_length: 12
v_call: TRBV10-3

cdr3_aa: CASSRTIQGTGNTIYF
cdr3_nt: TGTGCCAGCAGCCGGACGATTCAGGGAACTGGAAACACCATATATTTT
j_call: TRBJ1-3
d_call: .
clone_size: .
cdr3_length: 16
v_call: TRBV3-1/TRBV3-2

cdr3_aa: CASREQFYEQYF
cdr3_nt: TGCGCCAGCAGGGAACAGTTCTACGAGCAGTACTTC
j_call: TRBJ2-7
d_call: .
clone_size: .
cdr3_length: 12
v_call: TRBV10-2

cdr3_aa: CASSFGGTNGYTF
cdr3_nt: TGTGCCAGCAGTTTTGGGGGCACGAATGGCTACACCTTC
j_call: TRBJ1-2
d_call: .
clone_size: once
cdr3_length: 13
v_call: TRBV12-3/TRBV12-4

cdr3_aa: CASSRASATDTQYF
cdr3_nt: TGTGCCAGTAGTAGGGCTAGCGCCACAGATACGCAGTATTTT
j_call: TRBJ2-3
d_call: .
clone_size: .
cdr3_length: 14
v_call: TRBV19

cdr3_aa: CAFQGSNNSPLHF
cdr3_nt: TGTGCCTTCCAGGGATCGAATAATTCACCCCTCCACTTT
j_call: TRBJ1-6
d_call: .
clone_size: .
cdr3_length: 13
v_call: TRBV2

cdr3_aa: CASSAGDRANYGYTF
cdr3_nt: TGTGCCAGCAGCGCCGGGGACAGAGCTAACTATGGCTACACCTTC
j_call: TRBJ1-2
d_call: TRBD1
clone_size: few
cdr3_length: 15
v_call: TRBV9

cdr3_aa: CASSSLHRGINFGYGYTF
cdr3_nt: TGTGCCAGCAGTTCCCTACACAGGGGGATCAACTTCGGCTATGGCTACACCTTC
j_call: TRBJ1-2
d_call: TRBD1
clone_size: .
cdr3_length: 18
v_call: TRBV27

cdr3_aa: CASSRTGEEKLFF
cdr3_nt: TGTGCCAGCAGCAGGACAGGGGAAGAAAAACTGTTTTTT
j_call: TRBJ1-4
d_call: TRBD1
clone_size: .
cdr3_length: 13
v_call: TRBV6-5

cdr3_aa: CASSLPGTPYGYTF
cdr3_nt: TGTGCCAGCAGCCTGCCTGGGACACCCTATGGCTACACCTTC
j_call: TRBJ1-2
d_call: .
clone_size: .
cdr3_length: 14
v_call: TRBV3-1/TRBV3-2

cdr3_aa: CASRQGSDYGYTF
cdr3_nt: TGTGCCAGCAGGCAGGGGAGTGACTATGGCTACACCTTC
j_call: TRBJ1-2
d_call: .
clone_size: .
cdr3_length: 13
v_call: TRBV5-6

cdr3_aa: CASSPGGKSEAFF
cdr3_nt: TGTGCCAGCAGCCCAGGGGGCAAGTCTGAAGCTTTCTTT
j_call: TRBJ1-1
d_call: TRBD1
clone_size: .
cdr3_length: 13
v_call: TRBV5-4

cdr3_aa: CASSDYHSYEQYF
cdr3_nt: TGTGCCAGCAGCGACTATCACTCCTACGAGCAGTACTTC
j_call: TRBJ2-7
d_call: .
clone_size: .
cdr3_length: 13
v_call: TRBV6-2/TRBV6-3

cdr3_aa: CASSGQGNYNSPLHF
cdr3_nt: TGTGCCAGCAGCGGACAGGGAAACTATAATTCACCCCTCCACTTT
j_call: TRBJ1-6
d_call: TRBD1
clone_size: few
cdr3_length: 15
v_call: TRBV9

cdr3_aa: CASSQGYNSPLHF
cdr3_nt: TGTGCCAGCAGCCAGGGATATAATTCACCCCTCCACTTT
j_call: TRBJ1-6
d_call: .
clone_size: .
cdr3_length: 13
v_call: TRBV2